Below, 5 T cell receptor beta chains from the same sample are listed, as sequenced in a study of CD8+ T cells in alopecia areata. cDNA prepared by RNA extraction and subsequent reverse transcription served as the template for sequencing. Method: immunoSEQ multiplex PCR; TCRdb's copy keeps in-frame clones and lacks some. The sample carries approximately 180,000 clones, about three fifths recorded once. Treatment described: oral pan-JAK inhibitor, 5-10 mg twice daily. The sample was CD4+ T cells sorted from blood, taken at week 24, from a patient treated with tofacitinib. Receptors originate from a human donor with alopecia areata.

The chain carries TRBV30 and TRBJ1-2; a weak D match, TRBD1 (5 bases). The V gene lost 1 base and the J gene lost 7 bases, with 19 bases spanning the gap. This CDR3 spans 15 amino acids. Germline V gives CDR1 GTSNPN, CDR2 SVGIG (reference sequence). This chain's CDR3 is CAWSGGLGEPGGYTF. CDR3 nucleotide sequence: TGTGCCTGGAGTGGAGGCCTAGGGGAACCGGGTGGCTACACCTTC.

J is TRBJ2-5 and V is TRBV6-4; no definite D call. Germline lookup yields CDR1 MRHNA and CDR2 SNTAGT. The CDR3 has 16 residues. V gave up 8 bases and J gave up 2 bases, with 21 bases separating them. The CDR3 DNA reads TGTGCCAGCCGCCCCCCCATTGCGCCAAATCAAGAGACCCAGTACTTC. It yields the protein CASRPPIAPNQETQYF.

The V and J genes are TRBV6-1 and TRBJ2-5; no clear D gene. From germline, CDR1 is MNHNS and CDR2 SASEGT. Trimming removed 4 bases from V and 2 bases from J, with 8 bases in between. The CDR3 is 13 amino acids. The CDR3 DNA reads TGTGCCAGCAGTGTGGGATGGCAAGAGACCCAGTACTTC. It yields the protein CASSVGWQETQYF.

This clone was detected ten times or more. J is TRBJ1-5 and V is TRBV10-3; D remains unclear. With 8 bases removed from V and 11 bases from J, the gap between germline ends came to 13 bases. CDR1 is ENHRY and CDR2 is SYGVKD in the germline V gene. CDR3 length: 11 residues. The CDR3: CAISREAAQHF. The CDR3 DNA follows: TGTGCCATCTCACGAGAGGCAGCCCAGCATTTT.

The chain couples TRBV5-1 to TRBJ1-4; the D is unclear. CDR3 length equals 14 residues. Trimming shortened V by 0 bases and J by 4 bases, and 7 bases separated the two germline ends. Germline values: CDR1 SGHRS, CDR2 YFSETQ. This CDR3 is CASSLDGLNEKLFF. The CDR3 region has the DNA TGCGCCAGCAGCTTGGACGGACTTAATGAAAAACTGTTTTTT.